This T cell receptor (beta chain) was captured in a study of blood T cell repertoires in COVID-19. Study as a whole: The United States, Italy and Spain were the sources of the acute and convalescent COVID-19 samples. Sources were T cells, B-cell-depleted T cells, or PBMCs; the material itself was cDNA or gDNA.

Seattle patients were enrolled during active infection and followed longitudinally. As handled by the study authors: Amplification of reference gene primers provided the estimated nucleated cell counts. Here immunoSEQ multiplex PCR was the method, and the copy in TCRdb shows in-frame clones only, minus some. Clone size and the V and J calls come from that table; the DNA yielded D and trimming. The sample includes tens of thousands of clones, 88% of them seen just once. V was trimmed by 1 base and J by 1 base, leaving 8 bases between them. Germline values: CDR1 LGHDT, CDR2 YNNKEL (reference sequence). CDR3 size: 15 residues.

This clonotype originated in a woman in her sixties with COVID-19, enrolled during active disease. The chain combines TRBV3-1 (or the pseudogene TRBV3-2) with TRBJ1-5, with D perhaps TRBD1 (5 bases). Sequencing was carried out using peripheral blood. The CDR3 bases are TGTGCCAGCAGCCAAGGGGGCACGAGCAATCAGCCCCAGCATTTT. This translates into CASSQGGTSNQPQHF.